The present TCR beta chain was sequenced within a study of cytomegalovirus exposure and HLA in healthy donors. The repertoire was sequenced with immunoSEQ multiplex PCR; TCRdb's copy has only in-frame clones and lacks some. The top ten hold around 1.2% of the sample, which has about 65,000 clones, about 90% seen once. The sequence was collected from a woman between 18 and 29 years old in good health and CMV-seronegative. Sequenced: PBMCs.

CDR3 DNA: TGTGCCAGCAGTTATTCCCCGGGACAGGGGGTCGAAAAACTGTTTTTT. Its translation is CASSYSPGQGVEKLFF. V and J are TRBV6-6 and TRBJ1-4, with 11 bases identical to TRBD1. Germline V lookup: CDR1 MNHNY, CDR2 SVGAGI (reference sequence). The CDR3 loop spans 16 amino acids. Trimming took 3 bases from V and 8 from J; bases not matched to a gene: 8.